This is a list of T cell receptor beta chains from one sample in a study of blood T cell repertoires in COVID-19. The table came from immunoSEQ multiplex PCR; TCRdb's copy has only in-frame clones and leaves some out. There are tens of thousands of clones in the sample; 70% to 80% occur only once, and about 25% lies in the top ten. The specimen was peripheral blood. These receptors originate from a man in his fifties or sixties with active or convalescent COVID-19. Both conserved end residues are part of each CDR3. The D gene is left open where the match is weak. Clone size is stated in some rows and not others, as once, few, many or a class when expanded.

clone_size	j_call	cdr3_length	v_call	d_call	cdr3_aa	cdr3_nt
few	TRBJ1-3	15	TRBV29-1	.	CSARGGTNSGNTIYF	TGCAGCGCCCGGGGGGGGACAAACTCTGGAAACACCATATATTTT
.	TRBJ2-1	15	TRBV7-3	TRBD2	CASSPSGGANNEQFF	TGTGCCAGCAGCCCTAGCGGGGGAGCCAACAATGAGCAGTTCTTC
.	TRBJ2-3	14	TRBV28	.	CASEAGQSTDTQYF	TGTGCCAGTGAGGCGGGACAGAGCACAGATACGCAGTATTTT
.	TRBJ2-3	13	TRBV19	TRBD2	CASSGSGADTQYF	TGTGCCAGTAGTGGTAGCGGGGCAGATACGCAGTATTTT
.	TRBJ2-3	14	TRBV9	.	CASSPAPSTDTQYF	TGTGCCAGCAGCCCAGCGCCCAGCACAGATACGCAGTATTTT
.	TRBJ2-1	13	TRBV19	.	CASTRRGYNEQFF	TGTGCCAGTACAAGGCGGGGATACAATGAGCAGTTCTTC
.	TRBJ2-1	15	TRBV5-6	TRBD2	CASSRTSGGRNEQFF	TGTGCCAGCAGCCGGACTAGCGGGGGCCGTAATGAGCAGTTCTTC
once	TRBJ1-2	13	TRBV10-3	.	CAIGETGYYGYTF	TGTGCCATCGGGGAGACAGGATACTATGGCTACACCTTC
.	TRBJ1-1	13	TRBV2	.	CASSVMLGAEAFF	TGTGCCAGCAGTGTGATGTTGGGCGCTGAAGCTTTCTTT
.	TRBJ1-3	15	TRBV28	.	CASSSAEGTGNTIYF	TGTGCCAGCAGTTCCGCGGAGGGCACCGGAAACACCATATATTTT
.	TRBJ2-7	17	TRBV4-3	TRBD2	CASSQASGGSFPYEQYF	TGCGCCAGCAGCCAAGCCAGCGGGGGCTCCTTCCCCTACGAGCAGTACTTC
.	TRBJ1-1	13	TRBV7-9	.	CASRAAGSTEAFF	TGTGCCAGCAGGGCGGCGGGGTCCACTGAAGCTTTCTTT
.	TRBJ1-2	15	TRBV4-3	TRBD1	CASSQAGTVNYGYTF	TGCGCCAGCAGCCAAGCCGGGACAGTCAACTATGGCTACACCTTC
once	TRBJ1-1	16	TRBV10-3	TRBD1	CAISESSGGLNTEAFF	TGTGCCATCAGTGAGTCATCAGGGGGCTTGAACACTGAAGCTTTCTTT
.	TRBJ1-1	11	TRBV19	TRBD1	CASLGQGVAFF	TGTGCCAGCCTTGGACAGGGCGTTGCTTTCTTT
.	TRBJ2-3	14	TRBV28	.	CASSLARGADTQYF	TGTGCCAGCAGTTTGGCTCGCGGGGCAGATACGCAGTATTTT
once	TRBJ1-3	14	TRBV18	.	CASSPSAAGNTIYF	TGTGCCAGCTCACCCTCAGCGGCTGGAAACACCATATATTTT
.	TRBJ1-5	13	TRBV12-3/TRBV12-4	.	CASGSGSNQPQHF	TGTGCCAGCGGATCGGGAAGCAATCAGCCCCAGCATTTT
.	TRBJ2-7	14	TRBV6-6	TRBD1	CASSQRTGDYEQYF	TGTGCCAGCAGTCAGAGGACAGGGGACTACGAGCAGTACTTC
.	TRBJ1-4	16	TRBV5-5	.	CASSLAHGATNEKLFF	TGTGCCAGCAGCTTGGCCCACGGAGCAACTAATGAAAAACTGTTTTTT
.	TRBJ1-3	14	TRBV11-2	.	CASAGGASGNTIYF	TGTGCCAGCGCTGGCGGGGCTTCAGGAAACACCATATATTTT
once	TRBJ1-1	14	TRBV7-3	.	CASSQIGGNTEAFF	TGTGCCAGCAGTCAGATCGGGGGGAACACTGAAGCTTTCTTT
once	TRBJ2-1	14	TRBV5-4	.	CASSIQGARNEQFF	TGTGCCAGCAGCATACAAGGGGCCCGCAATGAGCAGTTCTTC
.	TRBJ1-1	15	TRBV6-5	.	CASRETPGAYTEAFF	TGTGCCAGCAGAGAGACCCCAGGGGCCTACACTGAAGCTTTCTTT
.	TRBJ2-3	15	TRBV6-5	TRBD1	CASILDRGNVDTQYF	TGTGCCAGCATTCTCGACAGGGGGAATGTTGATACGCAGTATTTT
few	TRBJ2-4	15	TRBV2	.	CASSPRLLAKNIQYF	TGTGCCAGCAGTCCTCGACTGCTAGCCAAAAACATTCAGTACTTC
once	TRBJ2-1	14	TRBV7-3	.	CASSLSAERGEQFF	TGTGCCAGCAGCTTATCCGCGGAACGGGGGGAGCAGTTCTTC